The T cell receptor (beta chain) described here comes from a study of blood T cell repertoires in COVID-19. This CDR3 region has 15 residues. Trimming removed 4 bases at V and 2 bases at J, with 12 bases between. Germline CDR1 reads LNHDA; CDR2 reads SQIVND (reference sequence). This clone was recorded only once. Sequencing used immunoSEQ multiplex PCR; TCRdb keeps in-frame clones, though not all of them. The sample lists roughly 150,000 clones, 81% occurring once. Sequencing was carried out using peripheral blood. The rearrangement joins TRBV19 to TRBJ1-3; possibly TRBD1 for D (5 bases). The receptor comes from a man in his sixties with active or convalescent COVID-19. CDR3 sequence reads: CASSTPRGTGNTIYF. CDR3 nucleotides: TGTGCCAGTAGTACCCCTCGGGGGACTGGAAACACCATATATTTT.